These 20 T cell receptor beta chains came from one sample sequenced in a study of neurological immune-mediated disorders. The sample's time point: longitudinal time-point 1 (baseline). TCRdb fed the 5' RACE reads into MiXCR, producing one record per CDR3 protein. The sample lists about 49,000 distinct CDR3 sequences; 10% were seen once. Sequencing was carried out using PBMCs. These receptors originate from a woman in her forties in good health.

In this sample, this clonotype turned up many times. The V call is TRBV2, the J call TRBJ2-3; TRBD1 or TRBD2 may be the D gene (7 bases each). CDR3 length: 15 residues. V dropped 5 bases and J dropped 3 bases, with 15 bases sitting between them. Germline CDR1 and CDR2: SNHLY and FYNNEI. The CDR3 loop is CASSPQGGGTDTQYF. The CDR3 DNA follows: TGTGCCAGCAGTCCCCAGGGGGGGGGGACAGATACGCAGTATTTT.

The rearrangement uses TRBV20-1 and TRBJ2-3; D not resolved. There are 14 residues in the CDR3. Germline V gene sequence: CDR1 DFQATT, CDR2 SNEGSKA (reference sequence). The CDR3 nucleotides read TGCAGGGCGGTCGATGTTACTAGCACAGATACGCAGTATTTT. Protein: CRAVDVTSTDTQYF.

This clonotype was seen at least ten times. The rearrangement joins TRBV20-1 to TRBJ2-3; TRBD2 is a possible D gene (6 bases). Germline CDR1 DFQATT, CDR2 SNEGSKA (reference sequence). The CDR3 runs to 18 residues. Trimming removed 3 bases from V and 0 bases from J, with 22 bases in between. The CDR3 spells CSASGALGRTTSTDTQYF. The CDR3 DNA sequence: TGCAGTGCTAGTGGGGCCCTGGGACGGACTACTAGCACAGATACGCAGTATTTT.

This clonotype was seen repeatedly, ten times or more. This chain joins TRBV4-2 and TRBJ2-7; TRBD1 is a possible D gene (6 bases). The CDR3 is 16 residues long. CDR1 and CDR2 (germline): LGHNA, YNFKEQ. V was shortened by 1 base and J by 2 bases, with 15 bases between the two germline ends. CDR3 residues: CASSQAATGRPYEQYF. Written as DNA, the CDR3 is TGTGCCAGCAGCCAAGCTGCCACAGGGCGCCCCTACGAGCAGTACTTC.

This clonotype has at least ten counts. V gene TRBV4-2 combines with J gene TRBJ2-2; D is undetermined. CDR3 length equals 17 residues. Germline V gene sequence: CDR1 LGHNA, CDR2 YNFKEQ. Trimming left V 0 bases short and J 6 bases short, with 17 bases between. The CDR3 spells CASSQEALTGFSGELFF. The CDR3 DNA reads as TGTGCCAGCAGCCAAGAAGCCTTGACTGGATTCTCCGGGGAGCTGTTTTTT.

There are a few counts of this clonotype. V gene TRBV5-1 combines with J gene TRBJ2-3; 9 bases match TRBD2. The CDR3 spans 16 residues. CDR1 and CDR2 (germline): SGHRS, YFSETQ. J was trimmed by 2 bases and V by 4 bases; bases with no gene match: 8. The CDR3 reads CASSPGAGGVTDTQYF. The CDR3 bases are TGCGCCAGCAGCCCAGGAGCGGGAGGCGTCACAGATACGCAGTATTTT.

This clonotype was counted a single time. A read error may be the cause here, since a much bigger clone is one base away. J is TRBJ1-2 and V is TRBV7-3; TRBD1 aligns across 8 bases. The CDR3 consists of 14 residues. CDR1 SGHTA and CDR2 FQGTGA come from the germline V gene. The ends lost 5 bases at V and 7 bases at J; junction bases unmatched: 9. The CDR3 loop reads CASSPTGDKGGYTF. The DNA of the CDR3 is TGTGCCAGCAGCCCGACAGGGGACAAGGGTGGCTACACCTTC.

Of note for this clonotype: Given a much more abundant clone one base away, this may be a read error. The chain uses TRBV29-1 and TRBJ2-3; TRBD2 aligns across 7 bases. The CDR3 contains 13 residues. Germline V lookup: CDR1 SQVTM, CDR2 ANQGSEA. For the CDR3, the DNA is TGCATCGTTGGTCTGGGGGGGACAGATACGCAGTATTTT. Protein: CIVGLGGTDTQYF.

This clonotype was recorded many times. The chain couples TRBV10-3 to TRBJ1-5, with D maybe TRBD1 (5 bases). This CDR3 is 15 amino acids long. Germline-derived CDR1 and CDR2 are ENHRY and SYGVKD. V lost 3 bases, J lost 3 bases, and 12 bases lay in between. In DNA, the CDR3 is TGTGCCATCAGTGAATCGGGGGGAGACAATCAGCCCCAGCATTTT. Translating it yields CAISESGGDNQPQHF.

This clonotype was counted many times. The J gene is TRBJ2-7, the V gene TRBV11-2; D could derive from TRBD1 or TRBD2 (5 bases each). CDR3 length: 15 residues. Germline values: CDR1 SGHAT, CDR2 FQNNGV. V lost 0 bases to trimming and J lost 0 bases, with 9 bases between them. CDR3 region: CASSLEGRASYEQYF. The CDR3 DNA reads TGTGCCAGCAGCTTAGAGGGACGTGCCTCCTACGAGCAGTACTTC.

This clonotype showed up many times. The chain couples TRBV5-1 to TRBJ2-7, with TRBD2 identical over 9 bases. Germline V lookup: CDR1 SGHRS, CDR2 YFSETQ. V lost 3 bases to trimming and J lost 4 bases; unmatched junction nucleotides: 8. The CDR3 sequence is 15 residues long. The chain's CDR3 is CASSSGTSSSYEQYF. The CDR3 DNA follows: TGCGCCAGCAGCTCGGGGACTAGCTCGTCTTACGAGCAGTACTTC.

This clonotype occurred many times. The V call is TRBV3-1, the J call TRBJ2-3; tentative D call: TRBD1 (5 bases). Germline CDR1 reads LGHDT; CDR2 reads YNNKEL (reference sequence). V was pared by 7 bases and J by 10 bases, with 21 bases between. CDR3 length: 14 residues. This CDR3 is CASTSRGPAAAQYF. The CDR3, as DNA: TGTGCCAGCACCTCTAGGGGCCCGGCGGCGGCGCAGTATTTT.

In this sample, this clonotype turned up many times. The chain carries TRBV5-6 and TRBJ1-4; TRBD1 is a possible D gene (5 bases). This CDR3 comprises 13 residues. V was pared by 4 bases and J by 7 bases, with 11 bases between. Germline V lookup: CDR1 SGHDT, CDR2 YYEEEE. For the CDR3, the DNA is TGTGCCAGCAGCCTCGGGACGGCTGAAAAACTGTTTTTT. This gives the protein CASSLGTAEKLFF.

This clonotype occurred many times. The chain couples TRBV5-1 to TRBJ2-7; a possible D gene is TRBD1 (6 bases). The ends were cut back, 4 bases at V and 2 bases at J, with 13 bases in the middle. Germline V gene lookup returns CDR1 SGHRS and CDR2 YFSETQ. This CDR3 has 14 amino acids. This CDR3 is CASSRTTGTYEQYF. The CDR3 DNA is TGCGCCAGCAGCCGAACGACAGGAACCTACGAGCAGTACTTC.

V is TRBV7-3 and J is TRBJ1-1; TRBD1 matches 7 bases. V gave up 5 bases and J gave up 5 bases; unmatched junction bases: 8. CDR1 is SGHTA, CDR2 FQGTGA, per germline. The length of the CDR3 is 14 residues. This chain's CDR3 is CASSTTHRGTEAFF. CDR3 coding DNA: TGTGCCAGCAGCACAACCCACAGGGGAACTGAAGCTTTCTTT.

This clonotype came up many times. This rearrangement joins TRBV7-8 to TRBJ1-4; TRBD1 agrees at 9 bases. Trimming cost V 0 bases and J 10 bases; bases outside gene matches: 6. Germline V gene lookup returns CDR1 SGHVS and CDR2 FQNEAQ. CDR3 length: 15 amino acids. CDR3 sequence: CASSLANRGQGKLFF. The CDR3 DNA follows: TGTGCCAGCAGCTTAGCTAACAGGGGGCAAGGAAAACTGTTTTTT. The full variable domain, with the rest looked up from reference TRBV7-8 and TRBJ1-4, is GAGVSQSPRYKVAKRGQDVALRCDPISGHVSLFWYQQALGQGPEFLTYFQNEAQLDKSGLPSDRFFAERPEGSVSTLKIQRTQQEDSAVYLCASSLANRGQGKLFFGSGTQLSVL.

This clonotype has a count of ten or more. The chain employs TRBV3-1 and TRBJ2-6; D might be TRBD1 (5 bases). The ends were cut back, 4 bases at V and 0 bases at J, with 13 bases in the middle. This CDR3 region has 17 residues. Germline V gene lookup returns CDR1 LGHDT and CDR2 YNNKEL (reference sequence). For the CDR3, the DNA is TGTGCCAGCAGCCCCCATGGGGCCCGCTCTGGGGCCAACGTCCTGACTTTC. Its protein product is CASSPHGARSGANVLTF.

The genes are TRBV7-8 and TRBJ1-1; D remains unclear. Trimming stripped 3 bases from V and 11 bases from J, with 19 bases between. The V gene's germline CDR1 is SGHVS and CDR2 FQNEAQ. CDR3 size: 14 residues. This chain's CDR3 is CASSFKGWSGDAFF. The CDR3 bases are TGTGCCAGCAGCTTCAAAGGTTGGAGTGGAGACGCTTTCTTT.

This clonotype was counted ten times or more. In nucleotides, the CDR3 is TGCGCCAGCAGCCAAGATTCAAGCGGGGCCTCTGTCGGGGAGCTGTTTTTT. It translates to CASSQDSSGASVGELFF. The V and J genes are TRBV4-3 and TRBJ2-2, with 7 bases matching TRBD2. Germline assignment: CDR1 LGHNA and CDR2 YSLEER. Unmatched junction bases numbered 11, after V lost 0 bases and J lost 7 bases. CDR3 length equals 17 residues.

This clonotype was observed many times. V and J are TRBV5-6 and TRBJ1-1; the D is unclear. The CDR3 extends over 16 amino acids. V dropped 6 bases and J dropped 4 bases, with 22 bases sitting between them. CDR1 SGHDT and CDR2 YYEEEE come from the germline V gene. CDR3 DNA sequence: TGTGCCAGCACGTCCCCAGGCAGGAGCTTGGGCACTGAAGCTTTCTTT. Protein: CASTSPGRSLGTEAFF.